Listed below are T cell receptor beta chains from one sample, sequenced in a study of OX40 agonist ivuxolimab in advanced cancers. This table comes from immunoSEQ multiplex PCR, and its TCRdb copy is limited to in-frame clones, with some not included. The data hold some 85,000 clones, with nearly 90% observed a single time. The starting material was CD4+ or CD8+ T cells sorted from blood, obtained in a trial of the OX40 agonist ivuxolimab. The receptors here all came from an adult with an advanced solid tumor such as melanoma, head and neck, liver or kidney cancer. Both conserved end residues are part of each CDR3. A D gene is named only where the DNA matches it firmly. Part of the rows lack a size; the others show once, few, many or a class for expanded clones.

>-|TRBV7-9|TRBJ2-7|once
CASSLGRTYEQYF
TGTGCCAGCAGCTTAGGAAGAACCTACGAGCAGTACTTC
>-|TRBV4-1|TRBJ1-1|-
CASSQVSYNEAFF
TGCGCCAGCAGCCAAGTTTCGTACAACGAAGCTTTCTTT
>-|TRBV5-4|TRBJ2-2|-
CASSLDVNTGELFF
TGTGCCAGCTCCCTAGACGTGAACACCGGGGAGCTGTTTTTT
>-|TRBV5-4|TRBJ1-1|-
CASSLADREAFF
TGTGCCAGCAGCTTGGCCGACAGGGAAGCTTTCTTT
>-|TRBV6-5|TRBJ2-3|-
CASSPRGGGTQYF
TGTGCCAGCAGTCCCAGGGGGGGTGGTACGCAGTATTTT
>-|TRBV6-1|TRBJ2-3|-
CASSERHHTDTQYF
TGTGCCAGCAGTGAACGACACCACACAGATACGCAGTATTTT
>-|TRBV30|TRBJ1-6|-
CAWQGSNSPLHF
TGTGCCTGGCAGGGGTCTAATTCACCCCTCCACTTT
>-|TRBV19|TRBJ1-1|-
CASSLQRNTEAFF
TGTGCCAGTAGTCTACAGCGGAACACTGAAGCTTTCTTT
>-|TRBV29-1|TRBJ2-5|-
CSVEFSSGSETQYF
TGCAGCGTTGAATTCAGCTCAGGGAGTGAGACCCAGTACTTC
>-|TRBV11-2|TRBJ2-7|few
CASSTPWALSGQYF
TGTGCCAGCAGCACTCCTTGGGCCCTCTCGGGGCAGTACTTC
>-|TRBV29-1|TRBJ2-1|-
CSVLLVAYNEQFF
TGCAGCGTTTTGCTGGTCGCCTACAATGAGCAGTTCTTC
>-|TRBV15|TRBJ1-3|-
CATGASGNTIYF
TGTGCCACAGGGGCCTCTGGAAACACCATATATTTT
>-|TRBV20-1|TRBJ2-5|-
CSARAQETQYF
TGCAGTGCTAGGGCCCAAGAGACCCAGTACTTC
>-|TRBV5-8|TRBJ2-1|-
CASSRGAHNEQFF
TGTGCCAGCAGCAGGGGTGCCCACAATGAGCAGTTCTTC
>-|TRBV18|TRBJ1-1|-
CASSPTGRTEAFF
TGTGCCAGCTCACCTACAGGGAGGACTGAAGCTTTCTTT
>-|TRBV7-2|TRBJ2-1|-
CASSLGLASNEQFF
TGTGCCAGCAGCTTAGGTCTAGCGAGCAATGAGCAGTTCTTC
>TRBD1|TRBV30|TRBJ2-7|-
CAWGGQYFEQYF
TGTGCCTGGGGGGGACAGTATTTCGAGCAGTACTTC
>-|TRBV19|TRBJ2-6|-
CASSAGVVTGANVLTF
TGTGCCAGTAGTGCAGGGGTGGTTACTGGGGCCAACGTCCTGACTTTC
>-|TRBV21-1|TRBJ2-3|-
CARRYRELSGRSTDTQYF
TGTGCCAGGCGTTACAGGGAACTCTCTGGACGGAGCACAGATACGCAGTATTTT
>-|TRBV30|TRBJ1-6|-
CAWNGRLFSPLHF
TGTGCCTGGAACGGCAGGCTCTTTTCACCCCTCCACTTT
>TRBD2|TRBV6-1|TRBJ2-1|-
CASTPSGSYNEQFF
TGTGCCAGCACTCCTAGCGGGAGTTACAATGAGCAGTTCTTC
>-|TRBV6-6|TRBJ1-2|-
CASREGGYYGYTF
TGTGCCAGCAGGGAGGGAGGTTACTATGGCTACACCTTC
>-|TRBV28|TRBJ1-5|-
CASTSQGVSNQPQHF
TGTGCCAGCACCTCCCAGGGTGTTAGCAATCAGCCCCAGCATTTT
>-|TRBV7-3|TRBJ2-7|-
CASSVGQGWEQYF
TGTGCCAGCAGCGTGGGACAAGGCTGGGAGCAGTACTTC
>-|TRBV10-2|TRBJ2-3|-
CASSVERLSTDTQYF
TGCGCCAGCAGTGTCGAGCGGCTATCCACAGATACGCAGTATTTT
>-|TRBV18|TRBJ2-1|-
CASSPELNEQFF
TGTGCCAGCTCACCTGAATTGAATGAGCAGTTCTTC
>-|TRBV6-4|TRBJ2-1|-
CASSDSRATYNEQFF
TGTGCCAGCAGTGACTCCAGGGCTACCTACAATGAGCAGTTCTTC
>-|TRBV5-4|TRBJ1-6|-
CASRRGGWENNSPLHF
TGTGCCAGCAGACGGGGAGGGTGGGAGAATAATTCACCCCTCCACTTT
>-|TRBV5-1|TRBJ1-5|-
CASSLQGNSNQPQHF
TGCGCCAGCAGTCTTCAGGGAAATAGCAATCAGCCCCAGCATTTT
>-|TRBV7-6|TRBJ1-5|-
CASSLGDNYSNQPQHF
TGTGCCAGCAGCTTGGGGGACAACTATAGCAATCAGCCCCAGCATTTT
>-|TRBV5-1|TRBJ2-6|-
CASRGSSGANVLTF
TGCGCCAGCAGGGGGAGCTCTGGGGCCAACGTCCTGACTTTC
>-|TRBV4-1|TRBJ2-1|-
CASSPPVGSYNEQFF
TGCGCCAGCAGCCCTCCGGTGGGCTCCTACAATGAGCAGTTCTTC
>-|TRBV11-2|TRBJ2-7|-
CASSLQGNLPEQYF
TGTGCCAGCAGCTTACAGGGAAATCTTCCCGAGCAGTACTTC
>-|TRBV5-1|TRBJ2-1|-
CASSFGAGNEQFF
TGCGCCAGCAGCTTTGGGGCGGGGAATGAGCAGTTCTTC
>TRBD1|TRBV18|TRBJ1-2|-
CASSPARQGFFYGYTF
TGTGCCAGCTCACCAGCCAGACAGGGCTTTTTCTATGGCTACACCTTC
>TRBD2|TRBV5-6|TRBJ2-7|-
CASSEAGLAGGGQYF
TGTGCCAGCAGCGAAGCGGGACTAGCGGGGGGAGGGCAGTACTTC
>-|TRBV11-3|TRBJ2-2|few
CASRGTGELFF
TGTGCCAGCAGGGGGACCGGGGAGCTGTTTTTT
>TRBD1|TRBV2|TRBJ1-1|-
CASRGQGVGTEAFF
TGTGCCAGCAGGGGACAGGGGGTTGGCACTGAAGCTTTCTTT
>TRBD1|TRBV18|TRBJ1-4|few
CASSPETGAYEKLFF
TGTGCCAGCTCACCAGAAACAGGGGCATATGAAAAACTGTTTTTT
>-|TRBV30|TRBJ1-1|-
CACSRGVGTEAFF
TGTGCCTGTTCTAGAGGGGTGGGCACTGAAGCTTTCTTT
>TRBD2|TRBV19|TRBJ2-5|-
CASSGLSGGQETQYF
TGTGCCAGTAGTGGACTTAGCGGGGGGCAAGAGACCCAGTACTTC
>-|TRBV7-2|TRBJ1-5|-
CASSLGGPRNQPQHF
TGTGCCAGCAGCTTGGGGGGACCACGCAATCAGCCCCAGCATTTT
>TRBD2|TRBV4-1|TRBJ2-7|-
CASSRTSGSYEQYF
TGCGCCAGCAGCCGAACTAGCGGTTCCTACGAGCAGTACTTC
>-|TRBV4-1|TRBJ1-2|few
CASSSLTSNYGYTF
TGCGCCAGCAGCTCGCTAACCAGCAACTATGGCTACACCTTC
>-|TRBV7-9|TRBJ1-5|few
CASSSGRDQPQHF
TGTGCCAGCAGCTCCGGACGGGATCAGCCCCAGCATTTT
>TRBD1|TRBV12-5|TRBJ2-7|-
CASGLSPGQGYEQYF
TGTGCTAGTGGTCTGTCCCCGGGACAGGGCTACGAGCAGTACTTC